One sample yielded the 18 T cell receptor beta chains listed below, sequenced in a study of T-cell reconstitution after alpha-beta-depleted transplantation in children. Unique molecular identifiers featured in how the TCRbeta library was prepared. TCRdb re-called the PCR reads through MiXCR, storing one row per CDR3 protein. The sample has around 490,000 distinct CDR3 sequences, about 10% seen once. Material: PBMCs, mostly from graft donor cells, obtained 180 days after TCRalphabeta/CD19-depleted stem cell transplant. All receptors derive from a female patient under 10 years old who had a stem cell transplant for aplastic anemia, so the T cells may come from the graft donor.

The chain combines TRBV11-2 with TRBJ2-4; D remains ambiguous. Trimming removed 1 base from V and 7 bases from J, with 11 bases in between. The germline CDR1 and CDR2 sequences are SGHAT and FQNNGV. This CDR3 contains 14 residues. The CDR3, as DNA: TGTGCCAGCAGCTTAGTTATAGGCAGTAACATTCAGTACTTC. It codes for CASSLVIGSNIQYF.

The table lists this clonotype with a few counts. V gene TRBV29-1 combines with J gene TRBJ1-2; D unclear. The CDR3 is made up of 11 amino acids. Germline V CDR1 and CDR2: SQVTM, ANQGSEA. V was cut by 6 bases and J by 1 base, with 6 bases left in between. CDR3 sequence reads: CSVDFNYGYTF. The DNA for the CDR3 is TGCAGCGTGGACTTTAACTATGGCTACACCTTC.

This clonotype appeared a few times. The chain links TRBV29-1 to TRBJ1-5, with 7 nucleotides matching TRBD1. The CDR3 contains 14 residues. Trimming took 5 bases from V and 5 from J; bases not matched to a gene: 9. The V gene's germline CDR1 is SQVTM and CDR2 ANQGSEA. For the CDR3, the DNA is TGCAGCGTTTTTGGTAGACAGGGACATCAGCCCCAGCATTTT. Translating it yields CSVFGRQGHQPQHF.

V gene TRBV7-2 combines with J gene TRBJ2-5; D uncertain. This CDR3 has 13 amino acids. Germline V CDR1 and CDR2: SGHTA, FQGNSA. V was pared by 2 bases and J by 6 bases, with 10 bases between. The CDR3 region is CASSLNGLKTQYF. The CDR3 nucleotides read TGTGCCAGCAGCTTAAACGGTTTGAAGACCCAGTACTTC.

This clonotype showed up just once. The chain employs TRBV9 and TRBJ2-1, with TRBD2 matching 7 bases. CDR1 and CDR2 from the germline V gene are SGDLS and YYNGEE. Germline trimming cut 4 bases from V and 4 bases from J; bases unmatched to any gene: 5. The CDR3 has 14 amino acids. CDR3 bases: TGTGCCAGCAGCCAAGCGGGACTTTACAATGAGCAGTTCTTC. Translating it yields CASSQAGLYNEQFF.

This clonotype was recorded many times. The rearrangement uses TRBV2 and TRBJ2-7; the match to TRBD1 covers 10 bases. This CDR3 has 15 amino acids. After removal of 5 bases from V and 5 bases from J, the junction contained 9 bases not matched to a gene. Looked up from germline, CDR1 is SNHLY and CDR2 is FYNNEI. The CDR3 here is CASSLWAGQGNEQYV. The CDR3 DNA reads as TGTGCCAGCAGTCTCTGGGCGGGACAGGGGAACGAGCAGTACGTC.

This clonotype was counted only a few times. The CDR3 DNA reads as TGTGCCAGCAGCCAAACGGACTACGGGACTGGGGATGAGCAGTTCTTC. It encodes CASSQTDYGTGDEQFF. The chain carries TRBV6-2 or TRBV6-3 and TRBJ2-1; tentative D call: TRBD2 (6 bases). Germline V CDR1 and CDR2: MNHEY, SVGEGT. The CDR3 is 16 amino acids. V was clipped by 6 bases and J by 8 bases, with 23 bases between them.

This clonotype was seen a handful of times. The chain is built from TRBV2 and TRBJ2-2, with 12 bases lining up with TRBD2. This CDR3 has 16 residues. V lost 6 bases to trimming and J lost 4 bases; unmatched junction nucleotides: 6. CDR1 is SNHLY, CDR2 FYNNEI, per germline. Here the CDR3 reads CASSPTSGSITGELFF. CDR3 DNA: TGTGCCAGCAGCCCGACTAGCGGGAGTATCACCGGGGAGCTGTTTTTT.

The chain uses TRBV10-3 and TRBJ2-3; weak D call: TRBD1 (6 bases). Per the germline V gene, CDR1 is ENHRY and CDR2 is SYGVKD. The CDR3 spans 15 residues. Trimming shortened V by 7 bases and J by 0 bases, and 14 bases separated the two germline ends. The CDR3 nucleotides read TGTGCCATCAACCTACAGGGTGTTAGCACAGATACGCAGTATTTT. It specifies CAINLQGVSTDTQYF.

The chain couples TRBV10-3 to TRBJ2-7; the match to TRBD1 covers 9 bases. J lost 3 bases, V lost 4 bases, and 1 base had no gene match. Germline values: CDR1 ENHRY, CDR2 SYGVKD. The CDR3 extends over 13 amino acids. The CDR3 nucleotides read TGTGCCATCAGTGTGGGACAGGGCTACGAGCAGTACGTC. Translating it yields CAISVGQGYEQYV.

The V and J genes are TRBV24-1 and TRBJ2-4; D is tentatively TRBD1 or TRBD2 (5 bases each). CDR3 length: 15 residues. Trimming left V 2 bases short and J 1 base short, with 8 bases between. CDR1 is KGHDR and CDR2 is SFDVKD in the germline V gene. The CDR3 nucleotides are TGTGCCACCAGTGATTCATGGGGGGCCAAAAACATTCAGTACTTC. Its translation is CATSDSWGAKNIQYF.

This clonotype was picked up a small number of times. The chain employs TRBV29-1 and TRBJ2-2; weak D call: TRBD1 (6 bases). The CDR3 consists of 15 residues. V lost 6 bases and J 4 bases, leaving 18 bases between the germline ends. The germline gives CDR1 SQVTM, CDR2 ANQGSEA. CDR3 protein: CSVAGTLLRTGELFF. CDR3 nucleotide sequence: TGCAGCGTAGCCGGGACACTACTACGCACCGGGGAGCTGTTTTTT.

This clonotype was observed a handful of times. The chain uses TRBV6-1 and TRBJ2-1, with D unresolved. V was trimmed by 7 bases and J by 3 bases, leaving 22 bases between them. Germline V gene data show CDR1 as MNHNS and CDR2 as SASEGT. CDR3 length: 17 amino acids. CDR3 amino acids: CASIRRPQRWGYNEQFF. For the CDR3, the DNA is TGTGCCAGCATCAGGCGCCCCCAGCGATGGGGCTACAATGAGCAGTTCTTC.

This clonotype was detected many times. The chain is built from TRBV4-3 and TRBJ1-1; D remains unclear. This CDR3 comprises 14 residues. Germline CDR1 and CDR2: LGHNA and YSLEER. Between the trimmed V and J ends, which lost 3 bases and 5 bases, there was a span of 13 bases. The CDR3 DNA reads as TGCGCCAGCAGCCAGGATGGTGGGTTGACTGAAGCTTTCTTT. This sequence encodes CASSQDGGLTEAFF.

This clonotype has a handful of counts. The J gene is TRBJ2-7, the V gene TRBV20-1, with D perhaps given as TRBD1 or TRBD2 (5 bases each). Germline V CDR1 and CDR2: DFQATT, SNEGSKA (reference sequence). This CDR3 has 15 amino acids. Trimming pared 2 bases from V and 2 bases from J, leaving 16 bases between. CDR3 sequence (DNA): TGCAGTGCTAGACCTGACCCGAGAGGGGCCTACGAGCAGTACGTC. It specifies CSARPDPRGAYEQYV.

This clonotype has a handful of counts. This chain connects TRBV6-2 or TRBV6-3 to TRBJ1-5; D is unresolved. Germline CDR1 is MNHEY and CDR2 is SVGEGT. Trimming took 0 bases from V and 5 from J, leaving 14 bases between them. This CDR3 region has 16 residues. In DNA form, the CDR3 reads TGTGCCAGCAGTTACTCTTCTTCGAGAGGACATCAGCCCCAGCATTTT. It is translated as CASSYSSSRGHQPQHF.

This clonotype was recorded at least ten times. The chain carries TRBV24-1 and TRBJ2-1; either TRBD1 or TRBD2 may supply D (5 bases each). Germline-derived CDR1 and CDR2 are KGHDR and SFDVKD. V was shortened by 7 bases and J by 0 bases, with 12 bases between the two germline ends. This CDR3 spans 15 amino acids. The CDR3 DNA is TGTGCCACCAGCGAGGGGCGCCTCTCCTACAATGAGCAGTTCTTC. Encoded protein: CATSEGRLSYNEQFF.

This clonotype showed up just a few times. The gene calls are TRBV6-2 or TRBV6-3 and TRBJ2-1, with D unclear. V dropped 5 bases and J dropped 4 bases, with 12 bases sitting between them. The CDR3 contains 14 residues. Looked up from germline, CDR1 is MNHEY and CDR2 is SVGEGT. CDR3 sequence: CASSKDLTYNEQFF. The CDR3 nucleotides read TGTGCCAGCAGTAAGGACCTTACATACAATGAGCAGTTCTTC.